These 32 T cell receptor beta chains were all obtained from the same sample, sequenced in a study of T cell changes during pregnancy in multiple sclerosis. Measured with immunoSEQ multiplex PCR; TCRdb has only the in-frame clones, and not every one. The profile shows around 70,000 clones, around 90% of them singletons. Sequenced material: CD4+ T cells from peripheral blood mononuclear cells, taken after pregnancy. These receptors all come from a female donor with multiple sclerosis, enrolled in a pregnancy study.

J is TRBJ2-7 and V is TRBV5-1, with TRBD1 matching over 7 bases. The V and J ends lost 3 bases and 2 bases, in that order; junction bases with no gene match: 5. Germline V gives CDR1 SGHRS, CDR2 YFSETQ. This CDR3 contains 14 residues. The CDR3 DNA reads TGCGCCAGCAGCTGGTCTGGGACAGCCTACGAGCAGTACTTC. It yields the protein CASSWSGTAYEQYF.

This clone was counted a single time. The V and J genes are TRBV9 and TRBJ2-2; 12 positions match TRBD1. V lost 0 bases and J lost 4; bases outside the gene matches: 7. This CDR3 is 18 amino acids long. Germline V gene lookup returns CDR1 SGDLS and CDR2 YYNGEE. Written as DNA, the CDR3 is TGTGCCAGCAGCGTAGAACCACCGGGACAGGGGGCCACCGGGGAGCTGTTTTTT. This gives the protein CASSVEPPGQGATGELFF.

This chain connects TRBV6-5 to TRBJ2-2; D call uncertain. The V gene's germline CDR1 is MNHEY and CDR2 SVGAGI. With 4 bases removed from V and 4 bases from J, the gap between germline ends came to 7 bases. The CDR3 is made up of 13 amino acids. CDR3 loop: CASSSPGTGELFF. The CDR3 nucleotides read TGTGCCAGCAGTTCCCCGGGCACCGGGGAGCTGTTTTTT.

With regard to this clone: Germline is not matched at one junction end, which may reflect a read error. The J gene is TRBJ2-1, the V gene TRBV27, with a weak D call TRBD2 (5 bases). CDR3 size: 13 residues. The germline CDR1 and CDR2 sequences are MNHEY and SMNVEV (reference sequence). The CDR3 reads CASRADSHNEQFF. For the CDR3, the DNA is TGTGCCAGCAGGGCGGACTCCCACAATGAGCAGTTCTTC.

J is TRBJ2-7 and V is TRBV11-2; 10 bases fit TRBD2. The V gene end was trimmed by 2 bases and the J gene end by 4 bases; junction bases not matched to a gene: 5. Germline V lookup: CDR1 SGHAT, CDR2 FQNNGV. The CDR3 is 15 residues long. CDR3 bases: TGTGCCAGCAGCTTATTTTCTAGCGGGAGTTACGAGCAGTACTTC. It is translated as CASSLFSSGSYEQYF.

V gene TRBV5-4 combines with J gene TRBJ2-3; 7 nucleotides line up with TRBD1. J was trimmed by 0 bases and V by 4 bases; bases with no gene match: 8. This CDR3 region has 16 residues. Germline V CDR1 and CDR2: SGHNT, YYREEE (reference sequence). CDR3 protein: CASSPGTATSTDTQYF. The CDR3 bases are TGTGCCAGCAGCCCGGGGACAGCTACTAGCACAGATACGCAGTATTTT.

The chain joins TRBV19 to TRBJ2-7, with TRBD2 matching 7 bases. This CDR3 is built from 12 residues. The germline CDR1 and CDR2 sequences are LNHDA and SQIVND (reference sequence). Trimming took 10 bases from V and 2 from J; bases not matched to a gene: 5. CDR3 protein: CATRGTTYEQYF. In DNA form, the CDR3 reads TGTGCCACCCGGGGGACTACCTACGAGCAGTACTTC.

J is TRBJ1-2 and V is TRBV2, with 8 positions matching TRBD1. Trimming took 6 bases from V and 3 from J; bases not matched to a gene: 6. The germline gives CDR1 SNHLY, CDR2 FYNNEI. This CDR3 has 14 residues. The CDR3: CASSRGQSDYGYTF. CDR3 DNA sequence: TGTGCCAGCAGCAGGGGGCAAAGCGACTATGGCTACACCTTC.

The chain carries TRBV2 and TRBJ2-1; TRBD2 matches 8 bases. The CDR3 spans 15 residues. Germline CDR1 SNHLY, CDR2 FYNNEI. With 4 bases clipped from V and 4 bases from J, the junction kept 6 bases outside the gene matches. The DNA for the CDR3 is TGTGCCAGCAGTGCGTCGGTAGCGGGATACAATGAGCAGTTCTTC. This gives the protein CASSASVAGYNEQFF.

This rearrangement joins TRBV9 to TRBJ2-1; TRBD2 matches at 11 bases. The ends lost 3 bases at V and 7 bases at J; junction bases unmatched: 9. Germline V gives CDR1 SGDLS, CDR2 YYNGEE. The CDR3 loop spans 16 amino acids. The CDR3: CASSAIAGGLGNEQFF. CDR3 nucleotide sequence: TGTGCCAGCAGCGCAATAGCGGGAGGGCTGGGTAATGAGCAGTTCTTC.

The rearrangement uses TRBV19 and TRBJ2-5, with 7 bases that match TRBD1. This CDR3 has 15 amino acids. V trimming: 5 bases; J trimming: 2 bases; junction bases outside the gene matches: 8. Germline values: CDR1 LNHDA, CDR2 SQIVND (reference sequence). As DNA, the CDR3 is TGTGCCAGTAGTCCTCGACAGGGCCGACAAGAGACCCAGTACTTC. This sequence encodes CASSPRQGRQETQYF.

The rearrangement links TRBV14 to TRBJ1-1; 8 positions agree with TRBD1. The CDR3 covers 16 residues. Trimming took 0 bases from V and 6 from J; bases not matched to a gene: 9. Germline lookup yields CDR1 SGHDN and CDR2 FVKESK. CDR3 sequence reads: CASSQDHRTGSPEAFF. CDR3 nucleotide sequence: TGTGCCAGCAGCCAAGATCATAGGACAGGGTCCCCTGAAGCTTTCTTT. The full variable domain, its missing parts supplied by reference TRBV14 and TRBJ1-1, is EAGVTQFPSHSVIEKGQTVTLRCDPISGHDNLYWYRRVMGKEIKFLLHFVKESKQDESGMPNNRFLAERTGGTYSTLKVQPAELEDSGVYFCASSQDHRTGSPEAFFGQGTRLTVV.

Written as DNA, the CDR3 is TGTGCCAGCAGCTCGTCAGATACGCAGTATTTT. It codes for CASSSSDTQYF. The V and J genes are TRBV7-9 and TRBJ2-3; no definite D call. The V and J ends lost 4 bases and 4 bases respectively, with 3 bases between them. Germline V gene lookup returns CDR1 SEHNR and CDR2 FQNEAQ (reference sequence). CDR3 length: 11 amino acids. Filled out from reference TRBV7-9 and TRBJ2-3, the complete variable domain reads DTGVSQNPRHKITKRGQNVTFRCDPISEHNRLYWYRQTLGQGPEFLTYFQNEAQLEKSRLLSDRFSAERPKGSFSTLEIQRTEQGDSAMYLCASSSSDTQYFGPGTRLTVL.

V is TRBV14 and J is TRBJ2-5; possible D gene TRBD1, 6 bases. CDR3 length equals 13 residues. Trimming pared 4 bases from V and 7 bases from J, leaving 13 bases between. CDR1 and CDR2 from the germline V gene are SGHDN and FVKESK. This CDR3 is CASSPTQGRTQYF. For the CDR3, the DNA is TGTGCCAGCAGCCCTACTCAGGGGAGGACCCAGTACTTC.

The gene calls are TRBV4-1 and TRBJ1-5; TRBD1 matches 9 bases. Germline lookup yields CDR1 MGHRA and CDR2 YSYEKL. The CDR3 extends over 15 amino acids. The V segment lost 1 base and the J segment 6 bases; nucleotides outside the gene matches: 4. Here the CDR3 DNA reads TGCGCCAGCAGCCAAGTGGGGACAGGGTTTCAGCCCCAGCATTTT. This sequence encodes CASSQVGTGFQPQHF.

V usage is TRBV7-7 and J usage is TRBJ2-5; D not certain. Trimming stripped 3 bases from V and 0 bases from J, with 8 bases between. Germline loops: CDR1 SSHAT, CDR2 FNYEAQ (reference sequence). The CDR3 has 14 amino acids. The CDR3 DNA follows: TGTGCCAGCAGCTTGACATCGTACCAAGAGACCCAGTACTTC. Its translation: CASSLTSYQETQYF.

The chain combines TRBV5-1 with TRBJ2-3; D is uncertain. Trimming took 4 bases from V and 0 from J, leaving 12 bases between them. The CDR3 has 15 residues. Germline V CDR1 and CDR2: SGHRS, YFSETQ. CDR3 coding DNA: TGCGCCAGCAGCCTGACTGGGTTTAGCACAGATACGCAGTATTTT. It is translated as CASSLTGFSTDTQYF.

The rearrangement joins TRBV9 to TRBJ1-2, with no clear D. V gave up 6 bases and J gave up 5 bases, with 20 bases separating them. Per germline, CDR1 SGDLS and CDR2 YYNGEE. CDR3 length: 15 residues. Written as DNA, the CDR3 is TGTGCCAGCACCAAACACGAGGAAAACCTTTATGGCTACACCTTC. Its translation: CASTKHEENLYGYTF.

The chain recombines TRBV14 with TRBJ2-7; D is perhaps TRBD1 (7 bases). The germline gives CDR1 SGHDN, CDR2 FVKESK. V was cut by 0 bases and J by 3 bases, with 12 bases left in between. The CDR3 totals 15 residues. The CDR3 loop reads CASSQDWRGLYEQYF. CDR3 DNA sequence: TGTGCCAGCAGCCAAGATTGGAGGGGGCTCTACGAGCAGTACTTC.

The rearrangement joins TRBV9 to TRBJ2-1; 7 bases line up with TRBD1. Trimming removed 4 bases from V and 0 bases from J; junction bases left unmatched: 4. Germline CDR1 is SGDLS and CDR2 is YYNGEE. This CDR3 has 15 residues. CDR3 nucleotide sequence: TGTGCCAGCAGCCCCCGGGACAGCTCCTACAATGAGCAGTTCTTC. Protein product: CASSPRDSSYNEQFF.

The gene calls are TRBV7-9 and TRBJ1-4; D not resolved. Trimming removed 2 bases at V and 8 bases at J, with 15 bases between. This CDR3 has 15 residues. The V gene's germline CDR1 is SEHNR and CDR2 FQNEAQ (reference sequence). CDR3 residues: CASSLSAGVGEKLFF. For the CDR3, the DNA is TGTGCCAGCAGCTTATCAGCCGGGGTGGGCGAAAAACTGTTTTTT.

The chain joins TRBV7-9 to TRBJ2-3, with 9 bases aligning to TRBD1. CDR3 size: 16 residues. The V and J ends lost 4 bases and 3 bases, in that order; junction bases with no gene match: 8. Germline assignment: CDR1 SEHNR and CDR2 FQNEAQ (reference sequence). The CDR3 DNA reads as TGTGCCAGCAGCTCCCCGGGACAGGGAAAGACAGATACGCAGTATTTT. Translation: CASSSPGQGKTDTQYF.

The chain joins TRBV5-1 to TRBJ1-2; D is unclear. Trimming cost V 2 bases and J 0 bases, with 14 bases left between them. This CDR3 has 16 residues. Germline V gene lookup returns CDR1 SGHRS and CDR2 YFSETQ. CDR3 nucleotides: TGCGCCAGCAGCTTAACACATATCTCCTCTAACTATGGCTACACCTTC. As protein: CASSLTHISSNYGYTF.

The chain combines TRBV2 with TRBJ2-3; TRBD2 matches 11 bases. The CDR3 spans 16 residues. Germline assignment: CDR1 SNHLY and CDR2 FYNNEI. V lost 8 bases, J lost 3 bases, and 10 bases stayed unmatched. CDR3 bases: TGTGCCAGCGGGTGGCTAGCGGGAGGAATGACAGATACGCAGTATTTT. Translation: CASGWLAGGMTDTQYF.

V gene TRBV11-3 combines with J gene TRBJ2-7; no definite D call. Germline CDR1 and CDR2: SGHNT and YENEEA. CDR3 length: 13 amino acids. The V and J ends lost 0 bases and 6 bases respectively, with 9 bases between them. CDR3 loop: CASSLDPGREQYF. The CDR3 DNA reads TGTGCCAGCAGCTTAGACCCGGGTCGCGAGCAGTACTTC.

The gene calls are TRBV9 and TRBJ2-5, with TRBD2 as a possible D gene (7 bases). Germline CDR1 and CDR2: SGDLS and YYNGEE. The CDR3 spans 15 residues. V was clipped by 0 bases and J by 5 bases, with 14 bases between them. CDR3 loop: CASSVAPRGAETQYF. The DNA for the CDR3 is TGTGCCAGCAGCGTAGCCCCCCGGGGGGCCGAGACCCAGTACTTC.

The rearrangement links TRBV5-1 to TRBJ2-1; D is possibly TRBD2 (5 bases). The V gene's germline CDR1 is SGHRS and CDR2 YFSETQ. The length of the CDR3 is 16 residues. The V end lost 0 bases, the J end lost 8 bases, and 18 bases lay between the germline ends. The CDR3 DNA follows: TGCGCCAGCAGCTTGGAATCCCGGGTCCCCGGGGATGAGCAGTTCTTC. It specifies CASSLESRVPGDEQFF.

This clone has just one count. The genes are TRBV18 and TRBJ1-1; possibly TRBD1 for D (6 bases). This CDR3 comprises 15 residues. CDR1 is KGHSH, CDR2 LQKENI, per germline. The V gene lost 0 bases and the J gene lost 3 bases, with 11 bases spanning the gap. The CDR3 DNA reads as TGTGCCAGCTCACCACCGACAGGAATCGACACTGAAGCTTTCTTT. It yields the protein CASSPPTGIDTEAFF.

The chain has TRBV6-5 and TRBJ1-1; TRBD1 aligns across 7 bases. The CDR3 has 13 residues. Germline CDR1 and CDR2: MNHEY and SVGAGI. V was clipped by 7 bases and J by 8 bases; unmatched bases: 10. The CDR3 region has the DNA TGTGCCAGCACCAGACAGGGCCGGTCGGAAGCTTTCTTT. It specifies CASTRQGRSEAFF.

CDR3 DNA sequence: TGTGCCAGCAGCCAAGAGAGCTCTGGAAACACCATATATTTT. It specifies CASSQESSGNTIYF. This chain uses TRBV28 with TRBJ1-3; D is ambiguous. The CDR3 covers 14 residues. Germline CDR1 reads MDHEN; CDR2 reads SYDVKM. Trimming cost V 6 bases and J 0 bases, with 9 bases left between them. Drawing the rest from reference TRBV28 and TRBJ1-3, the complete variable domain is DVKVTQSSRYLVKRTGEKVFLECVQDMDHENMFWYRQDPGLGLRLIYFSYDVKMKEKGDIPEGYSVSREKKERFSLILESASTNQTSMYLCASSQESSGNTIYFGEGSWLTVV.

CDR3 coding DNA: TGTGCCATCAGTGAGTCACAGGGATCCAATCAGCCCCAGCATTTT. Its translation is CAISESQGSNQPQHF. This chain links TRBV10-3 with TRBJ1-5; a weak D match, TRBD1 (6 bases). This CDR3 is 15 amino acids long. V was pared by 0 bases and J by 3 bases, with 9 bases between. Germline V lookup: CDR1 ENHRY, CDR2 SYGVKD.

The chain employs TRBV5-1 and TRBJ2-2, with 12 bases that match TRBD2. The CDR3 is 16 amino acids. Germline CDR1 is SGHRS and CDR2 is YFSETQ. Trimming took 4 bases from V and 4 from J; bases not matched to a gene: 5. CDR3 amino acids: CASSPSTSGGTGELFF. The DNA for the CDR3 is TGCGCCAGCAGCCCTTCGACTAGCGGGGGCACCGGGGAGCTGTTTTTT.